This T cell receptor beta chain was recovered during a study of blood T cell repertoires in COVID-19. Background on the study: Whether acute or convalescent, the COVID-19 samples came from the United States, Italy and Spain.

Authors' data handling: Cell counts per sample came from amplifying reference gene primers. This table comes from immunoSEQ multiplex PCR, and its TCRdb copy is limited to in-frame clones, with some not included. Clonal size and the V and J genes are those of that table, whereas D and trimming came from the DNA. The profile covers 150,000 to 200,000 clones, with more than 80% appearing a single time and around 2% taken by the ten largest. Unmatched junction bases numbered 11, after V lost 2 bases and J lost 9 bases. The germline CDR1 and CDR2 sequences are SGHAT and FQDESV (reference sequence). This CDR3 region has 15 residues. Those enrolled in Seattle joined during active infection and were followed longitudinally afterward.

The chain recombines TRBV11-1 with TRBJ1-2; 8 nucleotides line up with TRBD1. The receptor was derived from a woman in her sixties with COVID-19, enrolled during active disease. The sequenced sample consisted of peripheral blood. CDR3 sequence: CASSLLPTGDESYTF. The CDR3 DNA is TGTGCCAGCAGCTTACTACCGACAGGGGATGAGAGCTACACCTTC.